Included here is one T cell receptor (beta chain) sequence, with context. Its specificity is unknown. Trimming took 6 bases from V and 2 from J; bases not matched to a gene: 11. Germline CDR1 and CDR2: SEHNR and FQNEAQ (reference sequence). The CDR3 covers 19 residues. The data were obtained in a study of T cell responses to AZD1222 COVID-19 vaccine. General study points: Scientists sampled the repertoires only once the peak T cell response had passed. Variant regions that are unmutated are reportedly the target of nearly half of spike-specific TCRs. When two AZD1222 doses had been given, Spike-specific TCR breadth and depth rose. Females made up more of the donors, who were largely white British, and clonal diversity may have come out too low.

The method was immunoSEQ multiplex PCR; TCRdb's version includes in-frame clones alone and lacks a portion of them. The sample consists of 80,000 to 130,000 clones, roughly 89% of them appearing once. The source material was peripheral blood, sampled on day 0 of AZD1222 vaccination. This clonotype was sampled from an adult in good health. The V call is TRBV7-9, the J call TRBJ2-6; 12 bases map to TRBD1. CDR3 nucleotides: TGTGCCAGCAGTCGAACGTCCCGGGACAGGGGGCCTGGGGCCAACGTCCTGACTTTC. Protein product: CASSRTSRDRGPGANVLTF.